This T cell receptor (beta chain) was recorded in a study of blood T cell repertoires in COVID-19. Measured with immunoSEQ multiplex PCR; TCRdb has only the in-frame clones, and not every one. In the table there are more than 150,000 clones, about four fifths of which are singletons. The germline CDR1 and CDR2 sequences are MNHEY and SVGAGI. CDR3 length: 14 amino acids. Trimming took 6 bases from V and 1 from J, leaving 13 bases between them. The specimen sequenced was peripheral blood. The origin of this receptor is a man aged 18 to 29 with active or convalescent COVID-19. The chain couples TRBV6-5 to TRBJ2-7; D not certain. CDR3: CASRDDHGSYEQYF. CDR3 sequence (DNA): TGTGCCAGCAGAGATGATCACGGGTCCTACGAGCAGTACTTC.